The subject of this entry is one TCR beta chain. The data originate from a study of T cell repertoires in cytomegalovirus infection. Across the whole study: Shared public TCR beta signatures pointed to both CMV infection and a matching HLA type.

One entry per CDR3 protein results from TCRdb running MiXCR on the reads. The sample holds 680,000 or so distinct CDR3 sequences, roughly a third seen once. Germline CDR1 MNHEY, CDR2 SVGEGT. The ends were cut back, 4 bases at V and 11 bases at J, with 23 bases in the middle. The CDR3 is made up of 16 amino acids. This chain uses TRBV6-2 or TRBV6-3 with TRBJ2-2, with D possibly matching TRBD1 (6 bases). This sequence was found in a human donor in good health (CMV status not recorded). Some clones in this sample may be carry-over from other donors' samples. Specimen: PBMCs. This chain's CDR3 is CASSFQTGTSIEELFF. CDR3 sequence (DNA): TGTGCCAGCAGTTTCCAGACTGGGACAAGTATAGAAGAGCTGTTTTTT.